A single sample is the source of the 2 T cell receptor beta chains below, sequenced in a study of blood T cell repertoires in COVID-19. TCRdb's table, derived via immunoSEQ multiplex PCR, lists solely in-frame clones and lacks some. The sample shows about 75,000 clones, approximately 85% of them seen only once. The sequenced material came from peripheral blood. The source of these receptors is a woman aged 80 or over with active or convalescent COVID-19.

The genes are TRBV6-5 and TRBJ1-4, with D possibly TRBD1 on 6 matching bases. Germline values: CDR1 MNHEY, CDR2 SVGAGI. V was clipped by 4 bases and J by 4 bases, with 10 bases between them. The CDR3 covers 14 residues. CDR3 region: CASSWRGGNEKLFF. The CDR3 DNA reads as TGTGCCAGCAGTTGGAGAGGGGGTAATGAAAAACTGTTTTTT.

This clone was detected only once. The V gene is TRBV7-9, the J gene TRBJ1-5; possible D gene TRBD1, 5 bases. Germline V gives CDR1 SEHNR, CDR2 FQNEAQ (reference sequence). The ends were cut back, 1 base at V and 5 bases at J, with 12 bases in the middle. The CDR3 contains 15 residues. Here the CDR3 reads CASSLEGGAYQPQHF. DNA of the CDR3: TGTGCCAGCAGCTTAGAAGGTGGGGCGTATCAGCCCCAGCATTTT.